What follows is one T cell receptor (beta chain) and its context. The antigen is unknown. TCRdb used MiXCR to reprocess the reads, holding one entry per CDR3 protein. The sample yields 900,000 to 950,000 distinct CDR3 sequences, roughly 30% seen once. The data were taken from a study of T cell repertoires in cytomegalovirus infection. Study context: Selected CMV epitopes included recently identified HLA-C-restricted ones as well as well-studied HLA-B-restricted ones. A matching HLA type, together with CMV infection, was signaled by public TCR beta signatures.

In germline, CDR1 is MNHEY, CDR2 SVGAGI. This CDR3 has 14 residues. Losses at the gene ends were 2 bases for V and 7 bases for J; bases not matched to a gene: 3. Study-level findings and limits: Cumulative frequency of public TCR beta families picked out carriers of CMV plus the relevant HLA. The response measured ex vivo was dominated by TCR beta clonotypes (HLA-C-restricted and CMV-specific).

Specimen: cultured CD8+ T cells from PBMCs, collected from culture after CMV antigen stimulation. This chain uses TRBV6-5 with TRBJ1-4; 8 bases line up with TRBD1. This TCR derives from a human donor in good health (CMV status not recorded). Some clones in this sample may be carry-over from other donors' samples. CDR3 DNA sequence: TGTGCCAGCAGTTACACAGGGGGAGGTGAAAAACTGTTTTTT. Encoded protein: CASSYTGGGEKLFF.